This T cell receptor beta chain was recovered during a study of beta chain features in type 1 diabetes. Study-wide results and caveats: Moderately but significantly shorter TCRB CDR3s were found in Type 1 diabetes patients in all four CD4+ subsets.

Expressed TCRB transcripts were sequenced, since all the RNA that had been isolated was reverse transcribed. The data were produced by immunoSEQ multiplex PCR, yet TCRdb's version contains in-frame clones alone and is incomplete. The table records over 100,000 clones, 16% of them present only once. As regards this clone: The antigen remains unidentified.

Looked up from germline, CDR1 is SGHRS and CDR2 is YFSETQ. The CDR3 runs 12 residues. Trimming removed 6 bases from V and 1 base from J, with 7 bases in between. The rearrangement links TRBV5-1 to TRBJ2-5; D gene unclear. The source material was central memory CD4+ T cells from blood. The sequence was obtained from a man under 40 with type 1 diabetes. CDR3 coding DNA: TGCGCCAGCACAGACTCCCAAGAGACCCAGTACTTC. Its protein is CASTDSQETQYF.